The 26 T cell receptor beta chains in this list originate from one sample, sequenced in a study of blood T cell repertoires in COVID-19. Method: immunoSEQ multiplex PCR; TCRdb's copy keeps in-frame clones and lacks some. Here the sample spans roughly 120,000 clones, 85% being singletons. The specimen was peripheral blood. The receptors were gathered from a human donor in a cohort sampled during active COVID-19.

This chain uses TRBV11-2 with TRBJ2-5; D possibly corresponds to TRBD2 (7 bases). Trimming left V 2 bases short and J 5 bases short, with 12 bases between. There are 14 residues in the CDR3. The germline CDR1 and CDR2 sequences are SGHAT and FQNNGV. The CDR3 DNA sequence: TGTGCCAGCAGCTTACGGGGGGCGGGGGAGACCCAGTACTTC. Protein sequence: CASSLRGAGETQYF.

Only a few counts were recorded for this clone. V gene TRBV19 combines with J gene TRBJ2-2, with a tentative D call TRBD1 (6 bases). Trimming took off 0 bases at V and 4 bases at J, with 9 bases between the two ends. Germline values: CDR1 LNHDA, CDR2 SQIVND (reference sequence). The CDR3 loop spans 15 amino acids. The CDR3 loop is CASSIDAGATGELFF. The CDR3 DNA reads TGTGCCAGTAGTATAGATGCAGGGGCCACCGGGGAGCTGTTTTTT. The whole variable domain, remainder taken from reference TRBV19 and TRBJ2-2, is DGGITQSPKYLFRKEGQNVTLSCEQNLNHDAMYWYRQDPGQGLRLIYYSQIVNDFQKGDIAEGYSVSREKKESFPLTVTSAQKNPTAFYLCASSIDAGATGELFFGEGSRLTVL.

This clone was counted a single time. The chain recombines TRBV19 with TRBJ2-4; no firm D call. The CDR3 spans 18 residues. V was shortened by 3 bases and J by 0 bases, with 18 bases between the two germline ends. Germline V gene lookup returns CDR1 LNHDA and CDR2 SQIVND (reference sequence). DNA for the CDR3: TGTGCCAGTAGTATTTCCCTTCTCGCAGGTCTAGCCAAAAACATTCAGTACTTC. Protein: CASSISLLAGLAKNIQYF.

The chain combines TRBV27 with TRBJ2-1; 8 positions match TRBD2. The CDR3 is 14 amino acids. Germline assignment: CDR1 MNHEY and CDR2 SMNVEV (reference sequence). V lost 11 bases, J lost 0 bases, and 6 bases stayed unmatched. CDR3 sequence: CAAGSGGSYNEQFF. In nucleotides, the CDR3 is TGTGCCGCGGGCAGCGGGGGCTCCTACAATGAGCAGTTCTTC.

The gene calls are TRBV4-3 and TRBJ2-7; D is unclear. This CDR3 comprises 16 residues. Germline loops: CDR1 LGHNA, CDR2 YSLEER. Trimming took off 0 bases at V and 3 bases at J, with 15 bases between the two ends. Here the CDR3 DNA reads TGCGCCAGCAGCCAAGAAGCCCAACCCGCGCACTACGAGCAGTACTTC. Translated, it gives CASSQEAQPAHYEQYF.

The rearrangement links TRBV6-5 to TRBJ1-6; D perhaps matches TRBD1 (5 bases). CDR3 length: 14 amino acids. CDR1 and CDR2 from the germline V gene are MNHEY and SVGAGI. V lost 2 bases to trimming and J lost 13 bases, with 15 bases between them. As DNA, the CDR3 is TGTGCCAGCAGTTACATCGTGCAGGGTAGTCCCCTCCACTTT. Protein: CASSYIVQGSPLHF.

V and J are TRBV3-1 (or the pseudogene TRBV3-2) and TRBJ2-1; TRBD2 matches 7 bases. The J segment lost 10 bases and the V segment lost 2 bases, leaving 2 bases of the junction unmatched. CDR1 and CDR2 (germline): LGHDT, YNNKEL (reference sequence). The CDR3 runs 12 residues. The chain's CDR3 is CASSQHGREQFF. CDR3 nucleotides: TGTGCCAGCAGCCAACACGGGAGGGAGCAGTTCTTC.

This clone was picked up one time. V gene TRBV27 combines with J gene TRBJ2-7, with D perhaps TRBD2 (6 bases). Trimming left V 4 bases short and J 6 bases short, with 16 bases between. Germline V lookup: CDR1 MNHEY, CDR2 SMNVEV (reference sequence). The CDR3 covers 14 residues. DNA for the CDR3: TGTGCCAGCAGTTGGGGGGACGTGGAGGGCGAGCAGTACTTC. Protein product: CASSWGDVEGEQYF.

The rearrangement joins TRBV4-3 to TRBJ2-2; the match to TRBD2 covers 7 bases. There are 16 residues in the CDR3. V was pared by 1 base and J by 4 bases, with 6 bases of the junction left unmatched. The germline V gene encodes CDR1 LGHNA and CDR2 YSLEER. In nucleotides, the CDR3 is TGCGCCAGCAGCCAAGGTCATCTAGCGGCCACCGGGGAGCTGTTTTTT. Residues: CASSQGHLAATGELFF.

V and J are TRBV2 and TRBJ2-1; 7 nucleotides line up with TRBD1. The CDR3 consists of 16 residues. The germline V gene encodes CDR1 SNHLY and CDR2 FYNNEI. Trimming took 5 bases from V and 9 from J; bases not matched to a gene: 16. The CDR3 loop reads CASSTLTGAPVSEQFF. CDR3 coding DNA: TGTGCCAGCAGTACTCTTACAGGGGCTCCGGTGAGTGAGCAGTTCTTC.

J is TRBJ1-2 and V is TRBV30; 8 bases agree with TRBD1. The V gene's germline CDR1 is GTSNPN and CDR2 SVGIG (reference sequence). There are 14 residues in the CDR3. V trimming: 3 bases; J trimming: 5 bases; junction bases outside the gene matches: 8. For the CDR3, the DNA is TGTGCCTGGAGCGGGGGCCAGGGGGCGTATGGCTACACCTTC. Its protein is CAWSGGQGAYGYTF.

In DNA, the CDR3 is TGTGCCAGCAGGCTCAGTCAAAACACTGAAGCTTTCTTT. It yields the protein CASRLSQNTEAFF. This chain links TRBV7-3 with TRBJ1-1, with D hard to call. Per the germline V gene, CDR1 is SGHTA and CDR2 is FQGTGA. V lost 6 bases and J lost 2, with 10 bases in between. This CDR3 comprises 13 residues. Full variable domain (remainder filled in from reference TRBV7-3 and TRBJ1-1): GAGVSQTPSNKVTEKGKYVELRCDPISGHTALYWYRQSLGQGPEFLIYFQGTGAADDSGLPNDRFFAVRPEGSVSTLKIQRTERGDSAVYLCASRLSQNTEAFFGQGTRLTVV.

The rearrangement links TRBV14 to TRBJ1-2; no clear D gene. The CDR3 runs to 16 residues. V lost 1 base and J 7 bases, leaving 19 bases between the germline ends. Looked up from germline, CDR1 is SGHDN and CDR2 is FVKESK. Written as DNA, the CDR3 is TGTGCCAGCAGCCAAGTTGGGCCCAGGAGCGGTATTGGCTACACCTTC. Translating it yields CASSQVGPRSGIGYTF.

The rearrangement uses TRBV19 and TRBJ1-2; perhaps TRBD1 as D (5 bases). With 0 bases removed from V and 4 bases from J, the gap between germline ends came to 21 bases. The CDR3 consists of 18 residues. The germline V gene encodes CDR1 LNHDA and CDR2 SQIVND (reference sequence). Written as DNA, the CDR3 is TGTGCCAGTAGTATAGAGGGGTACGGGACTGAGTTCTTCTATGGCTACACCTTC. Translated: CASSIEGYGTEFFYGYTF.

This chain uses TRBV15 with TRBJ2-7; 7 positions match TRBD1. The CDR3 has 14 amino acids. In germline, CDR1 is LNHNV, CDR2 YYDKDF (reference sequence). Unmatched junction bases numbered 1, after V lost 0 bases and J lost 2 bases. The CDR3 sequence is CATSRDGTAYEQYF. The CDR3 coding sequence is TGTGCCACCAGCAGAGATGGGACAGCCTACGAGCAGTACTTC.

The genes are TRBV6-5 and TRBJ2-3; tentative D call: TRBD2 (6 bases). The CDR3 is made up of 15 amino acids. The germline CDR1 and CDR2 sequences are MNHEY and SVGAGI. V was shortened by 5 bases and J by 0 bases, with 12 bases between the two germline ends. This CDR3 reads CASSHRGASTDTQYF. The DNA of the CDR3 is TGTGCCAGCAGTCACCGCGGGGCGAGCACAGATACGCAGTATTTT.

The chain carries TRBV7-9 and TRBJ1-5; D not resolved. Per germline, CDR1 SEHNR and CDR2 FQNEAQ (reference sequence). The CDR3 length is 12 residues. V lost 5 bases, J lost 9 bases, and 11 bases lay in between. The chain's CDR3 is CASSEGGWPQHF. CDR3 coding DNA: TGTGCCAGCAGCGAGGGCGGGTGGCCCCAGCATTTT.

The chain carries TRBV5-1 and TRBJ2-5; D is possibly TRBD1 (5 bases). Germline V gene lookup returns CDR1 SGHRS and CDR2 YFSETQ. CDR3 length: 15 amino acids. Trimming cost V 0 bases and J 1 base, with 10 bases left between them. The CDR3 here is CASSLGQGGQETQYF. DNA of the CDR3: TGCGCCAGCAGCTTGGGGCAGGGCGGCCAAGAGACCCAGTACTTC.

This chain connects TRBV24-1 to TRBJ1-1; D gene unclear. Germline CDR1 KGHDR, CDR2 SFDVKD. V was cut by 5 bases and J by 1 base, with 7 bases left in between. CDR3 length equals 13 residues. The CDR3 loop reads CATSGAGNTEAFF. The CDR3 coding sequence is TGTGCCACCAGTGGGGCAGGGAACACTGAAGCTTTCTTT.

Concerning this clone: At one end the junction does not follow the germline gene, possibly because of a read error. The genes are TRBV7-2 and TRBJ2-1, with 8 bases aligning to TRBD2. Looked up from germline, CDR1 is SGHTA and CDR2 is FQGNSA. This CDR3 has 14 amino acids. The CDR3 region has the DNA TGTGCCAGCAGCTTAGAGATTCCGGGGGGACTAGTGGTCTTC. As protein: CASSLEIPGGLVVF.

CDR3 nucleotides: TGTGCCAGCACCCAGGCCGGGGACACTGAAGCTTTCTTT. Its translation is CASTQAGDTEAFF. The rearrangement joins TRBV6-5 to TRBJ1-1; D gene uncertain. The V end was cut by 7 bases, the J end by 3 bases, with 12 bases between. Germline values: CDR1 MNHEY, CDR2 SVGAGI. CDR3 size: 13 residues.

The chain recombines TRBV24-1 with TRBJ2-3; D uncertain. CDR3 length: 12 residues. Germline V gene sequence: CDR1 KGHDR, CDR2 SFDVKD. Trimming left V 5 bases short and J 3 bases short, with 5 bases between. DNA for the CDR3: TGTGCCACCAGTGGCAGGACAGATACGCAGTATTTT. Residues: CATSGRTDTQYF.

V is TRBV18 and J is TRBJ2-7; a weak D match, TRBD2 (5 bases). Germline assignment: CDR1 KGHSH and CDR2 LQKENI. The V and J ends lost 1 base and 5 bases respectively, with 12 bases between them. The CDR3 is 14 amino acids. CDR3 sequence reads: CASSPRGHVDEQYF. The CDR3 DNA is TGTGCCAGCTCACCACGCGGGCACGTCGACGAGCAGTACTTC.

V usage is TRBV6-5 and J usage is TRBJ1-4; no reliable D call. The length of the CDR3 is 13 residues. V was clipped by 5 bases and J by 6 bases, with 10 bases between them. Germline CDR1 MNHEY, CDR2 SVGAGI. DNA for the CDR3: TGTGCCAGCAGTAGCCGACGGGATGAAAAACTGTTTTTT. It encodes CASSSRRDEKLFF.

This clone was found a few times. V is TRBV4-3 and J is TRBJ2-7; 7 bases are shared with TRBD2. V trimming: 3 bases; J trimming: 3 bases; junction bases outside the gene matches: 11. This CDR3 has 16 amino acids. CDR1 is LGHNA and CDR2 is YSLEER in the germline V gene. The CDR3, as DNA: TGCGCCAGCAGCCAGGGGTTTGGCGGGGGAGTCTACGAGCAGTACTTC. This encodes CASSQGFGGGVYEQYF.

J is TRBJ2-7 and V is TRBV6-1; D is uncertain. CDR3 length: 15 amino acids. Germline CDR1 is MNHNS and CDR2 is SASEGT. V lost 0 bases, J lost 7 bases, and 16 bases lay in between. The CDR3 protein is CASSEAQVESYEQYF. CDR3 sequence (DNA): TGTGCCAGCAGTGAAGCTCAGGTGGAATCGTATGAGCAGTACTTC.